This is a list of T cell receptor beta chains from one sample in a study of shared clonotypes between healthy human individuals. The assay was immunoSEQ multiplex PCR, and TCRdb's table has in-frame clones only and misses some. In the table there are about 2.3 million clones, 85% to 95% of which are singletons. Sample: naive CD4+ T cells from PBMCs. Receptors originate from a man younger than 35 in good health. Some clones in this sample may be carry-over from other donors' samples. Both conserved end residues are part of each CDR3. The order of the fields is J gene, clone size, D gene, V gene, CDR3 protein, CDR3 DNA. The D gene is left open where the match is weak. Size is stated for part of the rows, as once, few or many counts, or as a class when the clone is expanded.

J gene: TRBJ2-6
clone size: once
D gene: NA
V gene: TRBV5-4
CDR3 protein: CASSLIRLSGANVLTF
CDR3 DNA: TGTGCCAGCAGCCTAATCCGACTCTCTGGGGCCAACGTCCTGACTTTC

J gene: TRBJ2-1
clone size: NA
D gene: NA
V gene: TRBV9
CDR3 protein: CASSVVGHEQFF
CDR3 DNA: TGTGCCAGCAGCGTAGTGGGACATGAGCAGTTCTTC

J gene: TRBJ2-7
clone size: NA
D gene: NA
V gene: TRBV9
CDR3 protein: CASSRDAGREQYF
CDR3 DNA: TGTGCCAGCAGCCGGGACGCGGGCCGCGAGCAGTACTTC

J gene: TRBJ2-5
clone size: NA
D gene: TRBD2
V gene: TRBV2
CDR3 protein: CASSAGLGQETQYF
CDR3 DNA: TGTGCCAGCAGTGCAGGACTAGGTCAAGAGACCCAGTACTTC

J gene: TRBJ1-5
clone size: NA
D gene: NA
V gene: TRBV2
CDR3 protein: CASSEGPQGKVNQPQHF
CDR3 DNA: TGTGCCAGCAGTGAAGGCCCACAGGGTAAAGTCAATCAGCCCCAGCATTTT

J gene: TRBJ2-7
clone size: NA
D gene: NA
V gene: TRBV4-1
CDR3 protein: CASSRLHRDRSYEQYF
CDR3 DNA: TGCGCCAGCAGCCGATTACACCGGGACCGCTCCTACGAGCAGTACTTC

J gene: TRBJ2-6
clone size: NA
D gene: NA
V gene: TRBV5-1
CDR3 protein: CASSLDPSGANVLTF
CDR3 DNA: TGCGCCAGCAGCTTGGACCCGTCTGGGGCCAACGTCCTGACTTTC

J gene: TRBJ2-7
clone size: NA
D gene: NA
V gene: TRBV7-2
CDR3 protein: CASQTGGTGEQYF
CDR3 DNA: TGTGCCAGCCAAACAGGCGGGACGGGCGAGCAGTACTTC

J gene: TRBJ2-1
clone size: NA
D gene: NA
V gene: TRBV28
CDR3 protein: CASSPGQHNEQFF
CDR3 DNA: TGTGCCAGCAGCCCCGGACAGCACAATGAGCAGTTCTTC

J gene: TRBJ1-2
clone size: NA
D gene: NA
V gene: TRBV4-3
CDR3 protein: CASSTDPKKGYTF
CDR3 DNA: TGCGCCAGCAGCACGGACCCCAAGAAAGGCTACACCTTC

J gene: TRBJ1-3
clone size: NA
D gene: NA
V gene: TRBV5-4
CDR3 protein: CASSLDGISGNTIYF
CDR3 DNA: TGTGCCAGCAGCCTGGACGGGATCTCTGGAAACACCATATATTTT

J gene: TRBJ2-3
clone size: NA
D gene: TRBD2
V gene: TRBV5-1
CDR3 protein: CASSSQKLAGVDTQYF
CDR3 DNA: TGCGCCAGCAGCTCCCAGAAATTAGCGGGAGTGGATACGCAGTATTTT

J gene: TRBJ1-3
clone size: NA
D gene: NA
V gene: TRBV5-1
CDR3 protein: CASSLSAFSGNTIYF
CDR3 DNA: TGCGCCAGCAGCTTGAGTGCTTTCTCTGGAAACACCATATATTTT

J gene: TRBJ2-2
clone size: NA
D gene: NA
V gene: TRBV13
CDR3 protein: CASSPQDRNTGELFF
CDR3 DNA: TGTGCCAGCAGCCCTCAGGACAGGAACACCGGGGAGCTGTTTTTT

J gene: TRBJ2-1
clone size: NA
D gene: NA
V gene: TRBV11-2
CDR3 protein: CASSLGPVSSYNEQFF
CDR3 DNA: TGTGCCAGCAGCTTAGGACCGGTAAGCTCCTACAATGAGCAGTTCTTC

J gene: TRBJ2-3
clone size: NA
D gene: NA
V gene: TRBV23-1
CDR3 protein: CASSQSRDLRTDTQYF
CDR3 DNA: TGCGCCAGCAGTCAATCAAGGGACCTTAGGACAGATACGCAGTATTTT

J gene: TRBJ2-7
clone size: NA
D gene: NA
V gene: TRBV7-2
CDR3 protein: CASSLEVGEWYF
CDR3 DNA: TGTGCCAGCAGCTTAGAAGTGGGAGAGTGGTACTTC

J gene: TRBJ1-2
clone size: NA
D gene: NA
V gene: TRBV30
CDR3 protein: CAWSVRPANYGYTF
CDR3 DNA: TGTGCCTGGAGTGTAAGGCCCGCTAACTATGGCTACACCTTC

J gene: TRBJ2-7
clone size: NA
D gene: NA
V gene: TRBV5-1
CDR3 protein: CASSGSPQEEQYF
CDR3 DNA: TGCGCCAGCTCCGGGTCCCCCCAGGAAGAGCAGTACTTC

J gene: TRBJ2-3
clone size: NA
D gene: NA
V gene: TRBV4-2
CDR3 protein: CASSQPVLGTDTQYF
CDR3 DNA: TGTGCCAGCAGCCAACCGGTACTCGGCACAGATACGCAGTATTTT

J gene: TRBJ2-5
clone size: NA
D gene: NA
V gene: TRBV7-3
CDR3 protein: CASSLNPRDKGTQYF
CDR3 DNA: TGTGCCAGCAGCTTAAATCCCCGGGACAAGGGTACCCAGTACTTC

J gene: TRBJ2-1
clone size: NA
D gene: NA
V gene: TRBV21-1
CDR3 protein: CASSKVLAGAGSLEQFF
CDR3 DNA: TGTGCCAGCAGCAAGGTCCTAGCGGGAGCGGGATCGTTGGAGCAGTTCTTC

J gene: TRBJ2-1
clone size: NA
D gene: NA
V gene: TRBV27
CDR3 protein: CASRRLSGGAYNEQFF
CDR3 DNA: TGTGCCAGCAGACGCCTGAGCGGAGGGGCCTACAATGAGCAGTTCTTC

J gene: TRBJ2-7
clone size: NA
D gene: TRBD2
V gene: TRBV5-1
CDR3 protein: CASSYGTRRYQGEQYF
CDR3 DNA: TGCGCCAGCAGCTATGGGACTAGAAGATATCAGGGCGAGCAGTACTTC

J gene: TRBJ1-1
clone size: NA
D gene: NA
V gene: TRBV2
CDR3 protein: CASSEVGTRGTEAFF
CDR3 DNA: TGTGCCAGCAGTGAGGTAGGGACGAGGGGCACTGAAGCTTTCTTT

J gene: TRBJ2-5
clone size: NA
D gene: NA
V gene: TRBV14
CDR3 protein: CASSRQYQETQYF
CDR3 DNA: TGTGCCAGCAGTCGACAGTACCAAGAGACCCAGTACTTC

J gene: TRBJ2-1
clone size: once
D gene: NA
V gene: TRBV9
CDR3 protein: CASSPPWAGPYNEQFF
CDR3 DNA: TGTGCCAGCAGCCCCCCCTGGGCGGGACCCTACAATGAGCAGTTCTTC

J gene: TRBJ2-7
clone size: NA
D gene: TRBD1
V gene: TRBV4-1
CDR3 protein: CASSQTGTGWDEQYF
CDR3 DNA: TGCGCCAGCAGCCAGACCGGGACAGGGTGGGACGAGCAGTACTTC

J gene: TRBJ2-2
clone size: NA
D gene: TRBD1
V gene: TRBV6-5
CDR3 protein: CARYRGNTGELFF
CDR3 DNA: TGTGCCAGGTACAGGGGGAACACCGGGGAGCTGTTTTTT

J gene: TRBJ1-1
clone size: NA
D gene: NA
V gene: TRBV15
CDR3 protein: CATSRTQTAWLATEAFF
CDR3 DNA: TGTGCCACCAGCCGAACCCAGACTGCGTGGTTGGCCACTGAAGCTTTCTTT

J gene: TRBJ2-7
clone size: NA
D gene: NA
V gene: TRBV28
CDR3 protein: CASSPPAGGLYEQYF
CDR3 DNA: TGTGCCAGCAGCCCGCCCGCAGGGGGGTTGTACGAGCAGTACTTC

J gene: TRBJ2-7
clone size: NA
D gene: NA
V gene: TRBV5-5
CDR3 protein: CASSLLTAGYEQYF
CDR3 DNA: TGTGCCAGCAGCTTGTTGACCGCCGGCTACGAGCAGTACTTC

J gene: TRBJ2-1
clone size: once
D gene: TRBD2
V gene: TRBV6-5
CDR3 protein: CASSLGLADNEQFF
CDR3 DNA: TGTGCCAGCAGTCTGGGACTAGCGGACAATGAGCAGTTCTTC

J gene: TRBJ1-1
clone size: NA
D gene: TRBD1
V gene: TRBV2
CDR3 protein: CASSAVTGAEAFF
CDR3 DNA: TGTGCCAGCAGTGCGGTAACAGGGGCTGAAGCTTTCTTT

J gene: TRBJ2-7
clone size: NA
D gene: NA
V gene: TRBV19
CDR3 protein: CATATSYEQYF
CDR3 DNA: TGTGCCACCGCCACCTCCTACGAGCAGTACTTC

J gene: TRBJ1-5
clone size: NA
D gene: NA
V gene: TRBV28
CDR3 protein: CASKQWAAAQHF
CDR3 DNA: TGTGCCAGCAAGCAGTGGGCAGCGGCCCAGCATTTT

J gene: TRBJ2-7
clone size: NA
D gene: TRBD1
V gene: TRBV28
CDR3 protein: CASSPRQGAPYEQYF
CDR3 DNA: TGTGCCAGCAGTCCCCGACAGGGGGCTCCCTACGAGCAGTACTTC

J gene: TRBJ1-1
clone size: NA
D gene: NA
V gene: TRBV25-1
CDR3 protein: CASTQGFLDTEAFF
CDR3 DNA: TGTGCCAGCACCCAGGGATTTCTGGACACTGAAGCTTTCTTT

J gene: TRBJ2-1
clone size: NA
D gene: TRBD2
V gene: TRBV10-3
CDR3 protein: CAISESIRGLAKNNEQFF
CDR3 DNA: TGTGCCATCAGTGAGTCTATCAGAGGACTAGCGAAAAACAATGAGCAGTTCTTC

J gene: TRBJ1-2
clone size: once
D gene: NA
V gene: TRBV14
CDR3 protein: CASSPAGRRYTF
CDR3 DNA: TGTGCCAGCAGTCCGGCGGGACGTCGCTACACCTTC

J gene: TRBJ2-4
clone size: NA
D gene: NA
V gene: TRBV9
CDR3 protein: CASSVAGADILAKNIQYF
CDR3 DNA: TGTGCCAGCAGCGTAGCCGGAGCGGATATCCTAGCCAAAAACATTCAGTACTTC

J gene: TRBJ2-1
clone size: once
D gene: NA
V gene: TRBV29-1
CDR3 protein: CSVELAHSYNEQFF
CDR3 DNA: TGCAGCGTTGAACTAGCGCACTCCTACAATGAGCAGTTCTTC

J gene: TRBJ2-1
clone size: NA
D gene: TRBD2
V gene: TRBV4-1
CDR3 protein: CASSQTGTSGRDNEQFF
CDR3 DNA: TGCGCCAGCAGCCAAACCGGGACTAGCGGGAGAGACAATGAGCAGTTCTTC

J gene: TRBJ1-2
clone size: NA
D gene: NA
V gene: TRBV4-1
CDR3 protein: CASSQVRGRKYGYTF
CDR3 DNA: TGCGCCAGCAGCCAAGTGAGGGGACGGAAATATGGCTACACCTTC

J gene: TRBJ2-5
clone size: NA
D gene: TRBD2
V gene: TRBV4-1
CDR3 protein: CASRPTSGQETQYF
CDR3 DNA: TGCGCCAGCAGACCGACTAGCGGCCAAGAGACCCAGTACTTC